One and the same sample provided the 20 T cell receptor beta chains below, sequenced in a study of T cells and copy number aberrations in small-cell lung cancer. Here immunoSEQ multiplex PCR was the method, and the copy in TCRdb shows in-frame clones only, minus some. The sample lists roughly 730 clones; about 88% were seen once. The sequencing sample was made of tumor tissue. Receptor source: a man in his fifties or sixties with small cell lung cancer.

The J gene is TRBJ2-3, the V gene TRBV9; D perhaps matches TRBD1 (6 bases). The length of the CDR3 is 12 residues. The germline V gene has CDR1 SGDLS and CDR2 YYNGEE. Trimming removed 4 bases from V and 6 bases from J, with 9 bases in between. The CDR3 spells CASSPQGDTQYF. The CDR3 DNA reads TGTGCCAGCAGCCCGCAGGGGGATACGCAGTATTTT.

V usage is TRBV7-3 and J usage is TRBJ2-7; the D is unclear. CDR3 length: 13 amino acids. Germline V gene lookup returns CDR1 SGHTA and CDR2 FQGTGA. V dropped 2 bases and J dropped 3 bases, with 8 bases sitting between them. CDR3 sequence (DNA): TGTGCCAGCAGCTTATCGAGAGACTACGAGCAGTACTTC. This codes for CASSLSRDYEQYF.

The chain has TRBV18 and TRBJ1-4; D not certain. CDR3 size: 11 residues. Germline V gene sequence: CDR1 KGHSH, CDR2 LQKENI. V was pared by 4 bases and J by 6 bases, with 3 bases between. The chain's CDR3 is CASSQDEKLFF. The CDR3 region has the DNA TGTGCCAGCTCACAGGATGAAAAACTGTTTTTT.

The chain links TRBV5-4 to TRBJ2-3; D uncertain. V was pared by 1 base and J by 6 bases, with 3 bases between. The CDR3 runs 11 residues. Germline V gene lookup returns CDR1 SGHNT and CDR2 YYREEE (reference sequence). In nucleotides, the CDR3 is TGTGCCAGCAGCTTGCTGGATACGCAGTATTTT. This gives the protein CASSLLDTQYF.

Regarding this clone: An end of the junction does not agree with germline; a read error may underlie this. The V call is TRBV7-7, the J call TRBJ2-2; no reliable D call. Germline V gene lookup returns CDR1 SSHAT and CDR2 FNYEAQ (reference sequence). CDR3 length equals 13 residues. The CDR3 coding sequence is TGTGCTAGCAGTCCAAACCCGGGCGGGGAGCTGTTTTTT. It encodes CASSPNPGGELFF.

The J gene is TRBJ2-2, the V gene TRBV7-2; 8 bases match TRBD2. Per the germline V gene, CDR1 is SGHTA and CDR2 is FQGNSA. This CDR3 has 16 residues. Unmatched junction bases numbered 9, after V lost 5 bases and J lost 4 bases. The DNA for the CDR3 is TGTGCCAGCAGCCTTCTGCCGGGAGGGCCCACCGGGGAGCTGTTTTTT. It is translated as CASSLLPGGPTGELFF. Combining the CDR3 with reference TRBV7-2 and TRBJ2-2 gives the whole variable domain GAGVSQSPSNKVTEKGKDVELRCDPISGHTALYWYRQSLGQGLEFLIYFQGNSAPDKSGLPSDRFSAERTGGSVSTLTIQRTQQEDSAVYLCASSLLPGGPTGELFFGEGSRLTVL.

V usage is TRBV7-3 and J usage is TRBJ2-1, with D maybe TRBD2 (6 bases). Trimming took off 2 bases at V and 10 bases at J, with 12 bases between the two ends. This CDR3 comprises 13 residues. Germline CDR1 SGHTA, CDR2 FQGTGA. CDR3 in DNA: TGTGCCAGCAGCTTAGCGGGGTCCGGGGAGCAGTTCTTC. Residues: CASSLAGSGEQFF.

This clone showed up just once. This chain joins TRBV5-3 and TRBJ1-2, with a tentative D call TRBD1 (5 bases). TRBV5-3 carries the ORF label, with uncertain function. V dropped 4 bases and J dropped 4 bases, with 17 bases sitting between them. The CDR3 is made up of 15 amino acids. The CDR3 DNA sequence: TGTGCCAGAAGCCCTAGTCTGGGGGGGAGCTATGGCTACACCTTC. As protein: CARSPSLGGSYGYTF.

The J gene is TRBJ1-2, the V gene TRBV5-1, with D perhaps TRBD1 (6 bases). Germline loops: CDR1 SGHRS, CDR2 YFSETQ. Deletions cut 0 bases from V and 7 bases from J, with 19 bases between. The CDR3 is 16 amino acids. The CDR3 DNA reads as TGCGCCAGCAGCTTGGATGGCCAGGGGAGGTTAGGTGGCTACACCTTC. This gives the protein CASSLDGQGRLGGYTF.

The chain is built from TRBV10-3 and TRBJ1-2; D gene uncertain. The germline V and J ends were trimmed by 0 bases and 4 bases, with 9 bases remaining between them. Germline V lookup: CDR1 ENHRY, CDR2 SYGVKD. The CDR3 is made up of 14 amino acids. CDR3: CAISESGQIYGYTF. The CDR3 coding sequence is TGTGCCATCAGTGAGTCTGGCCAGATCTATGGCTACACCTTC.

V is TRBV30 and J is TRBJ2-1; D not resolved. V was clipped by 2 bases and J by 4 bases, with 9 bases between them. This CDR3 spans 13 amino acids. Germline V gene lookup returns CDR1 GTSNPN and CDR2 SVGIG (reference sequence). CDR3 DNA: TGTGCCTGGAGTCCGCATCAGTACAATGAGCAGTTCTTC. This gives the protein CAWSPHQYNEQFF.

V usage is TRBV29-1 and J usage is TRBJ2-1; 7 nucleotides line up with TRBD1. CDR3 length: 13 residues. Germline V gene lookup returns CDR1 SQVTM and CDR2 ANQGSEA. Trimming at V came to 3 bases and at J to 5 bases, leaving 4 bases not matched to a gene. The CDR3 nucleotides are TGCAGCGTTGACGGACAGGTCCACAATGAGCAGTTCTTC. Translating gives CSVDGQVHNEQFF.

This chain uses TRBV4-3 with TRBJ1-3; D is unresolved. Per the germline V gene, CDR1 is LGHNA and CDR2 is YSLEER. The CDR3 is made up of 15 amino acids. V was pared by 0 bases and J by 4 bases, with 10 bases between. CDR3 sequence reads: CASSQDPVMGNTIYF. The CDR3 region has the DNA TGCGCCAGCAGCCAAGATCCAGTCATGGGAAACACCATATATTTT.

This chain uses TRBV5-6 with TRBJ1-5; no reliable D call. Germline CDR1 and CDR2: SGHDT and YYEEEE. With 0 bases removed from V and 2 bases from J, the gap between germline ends came to 9 bases. The CDR3 runs to 15 residues. The DNA for the CDR3 is TGTGCCAGCAGCTTGGGGGGATTTGGCAATCAGCCCCAGCATTTT. Translating it yields CASSLGGFGNQPQHF.

This chain links TRBV28 with TRBJ2-2; 8 nucleotides line up with TRBD2. The length of the CDR3 is 14 residues. The germline V gene encodes CDR1 MDHEN and CDR2 SYDVKM. V shed 10 bases and J 7 bases; nucleotides not matched to a gene: 11. The CDR3 region has the DNA TGTGCCACCTCGAAGACTAGCGCGAGCGGGGAGCTGTTTTTT. Amino acid sequence: CATSKTSASGELFF.

The gene calls are TRBV4-3 and TRBJ2-7; 12 bases align to TRBD2. CDR3 length equals 14 residues. Germline V gives CDR1 LGHNA, CDR2 YSLEER. The V gene end was trimmed by 0 bases and the J gene end by 10 bases; junction bases not matched to a gene: 4. The CDR3 DNA sequence: TGCGCCAGCAGCCAAGATCGGACTAGCGGGGCCCAGTACTTC. This gives the protein CASSQDRTSGAQYF.

The CDR3 protein is CASSGGTYEQYF. The CDR3 DNA follows: TGTGCCAGCAGCGGGGGGACCTACGAGCAGTACTTC. The chain recombines TRBV9 with TRBJ2-7, with D perhaps matching TRBD1 or TRBD2 (5 bases each). The length of the CDR3 is 12 residues. V dropped 3 bases and J dropped 2 bases, with 6 bases sitting between them. Germline V gene lookup returns CDR1 SGDLS and CDR2 YYNGEE. The full variable domain, rest sourced from reference TRBV9 and TRBJ2-7, is DSGVTQTPKHLITATGQRVTLRCSPRSGDLSVYWYQQSLDQGLQFLIQYYNGEERAKGNILERFSAQQFPDLHSELNLSSLELGDSALYFCASSGGTYEQYFGPGTRLTVT.

The gene calls are TRBV7-2 and TRBJ2-7; D is perhaps TRBD1 (6 bases). The CDR3 extends over 14 amino acids. V lost 4 bases, J lost 6 bases, and 16 bases lay in between. The germline V gene encodes CDR1 SGHTA and CDR2 FQGNSA. The DNA of the CDR3 is TGTGCCAGCAGCTACCAAGGGGGTGGGGGCGAGCAGTACTTC. This codes for CASSYQGGGGEQYF.

In its sample, this clone was seen once. The chain uses TRBV6-6 and TRBJ2-5; D not certain. From germline, CDR1 is MNHNY and CDR2 SVGAGI (reference sequence). This CDR3 spans 15 amino acids. Trimming removed 10 bases at V and 3 bases at J, with 21 bases between. This CDR3 reads CATRRLFRTKETQYF. The CDR3 nucleotides are TGTGCCACGCGGCGTCTGTTCCGGACGAAAGAGACCCAGTACTTC.

This clone was recorded a few times. The chain is built from TRBV28 and TRBJ2-1, with TRBD1 matching over 7 bases. This CDR3 has 16 amino acids. Germline assignment: CDR1 MDHEN and CDR2 SYDVKM. Losses at the gene ends were 4 bases for V and 2 bases for J; bases not matched to a gene: 8. The CDR3 loop is CASSSRTGMAYNEQFF. The CDR3, as DNA: TGTGCCAGCAGTTCGAGGACAGGTATGGCCTACAATGAGCAGTTCTTC.